This paragraph reports one TCR beta chain. Reanalyzing the 5' RACE reads, TCRdb keeps one entry per CDR3 protein, without DNA. In total, the table holds about 260,000 distinct CDR3 sequences. This entry is derived from a study of T cells expressing NK-cell markers. CDR3 length: 13 residues. Germline V CDR1 and CDR2: DFQATT, SNEGSKA (reference sequence). Specimen: blood T cells: a sorted CD56 or NKG2C T cell subset, CD4+ or CD8+ T cells, or bulk PBMC T cells (not recorded which). The chain combines TRBV20-1 with TRBJ1-5; TCRdb indicates TRBD1, and absent DNA this call remains unverified. The source of this sequence is a woman aged 18-70 years in good health. This CDR3 reads CSARAPGSQPQHF.